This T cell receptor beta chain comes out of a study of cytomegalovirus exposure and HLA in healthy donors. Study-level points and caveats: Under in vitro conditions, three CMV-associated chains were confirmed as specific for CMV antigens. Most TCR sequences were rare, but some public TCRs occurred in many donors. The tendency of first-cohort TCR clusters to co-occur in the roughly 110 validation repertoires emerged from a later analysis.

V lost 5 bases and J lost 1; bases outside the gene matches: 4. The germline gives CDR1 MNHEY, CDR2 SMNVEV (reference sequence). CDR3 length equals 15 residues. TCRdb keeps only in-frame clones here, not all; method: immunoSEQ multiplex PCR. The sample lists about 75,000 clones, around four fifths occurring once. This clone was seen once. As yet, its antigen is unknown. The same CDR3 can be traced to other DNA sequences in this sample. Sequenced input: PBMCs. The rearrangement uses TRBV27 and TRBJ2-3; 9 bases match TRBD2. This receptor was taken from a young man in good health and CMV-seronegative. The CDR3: CASSPRTSGTDTQYF. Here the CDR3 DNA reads TGTGCCAGCAGTCCGAGGACTAGCGGCACAGATACGCAGTATTTT.